This T cell receptor (beta chain) was sequenced during a study of T cell responses to AZD1222 COVID-19 vaccine. Study-level information: Recipients boosted at about 4 weeks or about 12 weeks are pooled. Study outcomes and limitations: White British people made up most donors, females outnumbered males, and clonal diversity was possibly underestimated.

Method: immunoSEQ multiplex PCR; TCRdb's copy keeps in-frame clones and lacks some. This table has 150,000 to 180,000 clones, about 88% appearing once. This clone showed up just once. Antigen unknown. This material consisted of peripheral blood, taken on day 0 of AZD1222 vaccination. This TCR was recovered from an adult in good health.

The CDR3 here is CASSPAGRTEAFF. CDR3 bases: TGTGCCAGCAGCCCAGCAGGGCGGACTGAAGCTTTCTTT. The genes are TRBV5-4 and TRBJ1-1, with a tentative D call TRBD1 (5 bases). V lost 4 bases to trimming and J lost 5 bases, with 12 bases between them. The CDR3 covers 13 residues. CDR1 is SGHNT, CDR2 YYREEE, per germline (reference sequence).